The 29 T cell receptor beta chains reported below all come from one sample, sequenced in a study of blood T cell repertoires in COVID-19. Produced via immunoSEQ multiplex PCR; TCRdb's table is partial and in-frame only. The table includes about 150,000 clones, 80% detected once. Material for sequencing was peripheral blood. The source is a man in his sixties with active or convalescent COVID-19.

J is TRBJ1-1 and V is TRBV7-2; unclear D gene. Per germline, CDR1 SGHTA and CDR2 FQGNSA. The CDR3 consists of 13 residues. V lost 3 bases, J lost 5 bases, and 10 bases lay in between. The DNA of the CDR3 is TGTGCCAGCAGCTTGGCAGGTACGACTGAAGCTTTCTTT. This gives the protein CASSLAGTTEAFF.

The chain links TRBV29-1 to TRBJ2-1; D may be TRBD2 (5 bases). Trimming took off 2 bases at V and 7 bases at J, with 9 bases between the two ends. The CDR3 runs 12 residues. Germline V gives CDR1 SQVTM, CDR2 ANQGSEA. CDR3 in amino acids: CSVEPLANEQFF. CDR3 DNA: TGCAGCGTTGAACCTCTAGCAAATGAGCAGTTCTTC.

The CDR3 region has the DNA TGCGCCAGCAGCACGGGGGACAGCTCCTACAATGAGCAGTTCTTC. This codes for CASSTGDSSYNEQFF. The chain is built from TRBV5-1 and TRBJ2-1; D is possibly TRBD1 (7 bases). From germline, CDR1 is SGHRS and CDR2 YFSETQ. CDR3 length: 15 amino acids. Trimming left V 4 bases short and J 0 bases short, with 11 bases between.

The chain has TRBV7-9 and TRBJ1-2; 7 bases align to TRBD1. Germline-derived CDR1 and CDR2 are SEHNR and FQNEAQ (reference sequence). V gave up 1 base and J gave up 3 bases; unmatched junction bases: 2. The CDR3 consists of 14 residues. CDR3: CASSLVQGDYGYTF. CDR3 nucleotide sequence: TGTGCCAGCAGCTTAGTGCAGGGGGACTATGGCTACACCTTC.

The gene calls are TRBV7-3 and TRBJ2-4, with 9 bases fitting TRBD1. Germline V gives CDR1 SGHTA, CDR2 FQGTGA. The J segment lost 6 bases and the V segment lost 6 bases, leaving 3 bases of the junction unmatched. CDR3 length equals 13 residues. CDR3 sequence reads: CASSPGQGNIQYF. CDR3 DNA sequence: TGTGCCAGCAGTCCGGGACAGGGAAACATTCAGTACTTC.

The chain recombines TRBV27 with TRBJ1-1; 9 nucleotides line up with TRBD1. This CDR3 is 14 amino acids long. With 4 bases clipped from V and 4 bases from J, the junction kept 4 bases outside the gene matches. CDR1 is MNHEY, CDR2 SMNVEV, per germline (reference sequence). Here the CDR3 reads CASSWTGVPTEAFF. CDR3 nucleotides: TGTGCCAGCAGTTGGACAGGGGTGCCCACTGAAGCTTTCTTT.

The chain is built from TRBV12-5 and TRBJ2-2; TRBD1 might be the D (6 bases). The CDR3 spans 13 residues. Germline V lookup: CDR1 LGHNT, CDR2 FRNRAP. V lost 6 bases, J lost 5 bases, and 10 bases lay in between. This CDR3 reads CASGRTATGELFF. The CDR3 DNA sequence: TGTGCTAGTGGCAGGACAGCGACCGGGGAGCTGTTTTTT.

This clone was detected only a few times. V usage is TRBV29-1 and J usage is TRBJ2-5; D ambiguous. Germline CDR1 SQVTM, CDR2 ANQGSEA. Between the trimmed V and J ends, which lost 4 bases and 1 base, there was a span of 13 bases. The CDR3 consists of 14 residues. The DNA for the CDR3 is TGCAGCGTTGGCGGCAGCTCCCTCCAAGAGACCCAGTACTTC. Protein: CSVGGSSLQETQYF.

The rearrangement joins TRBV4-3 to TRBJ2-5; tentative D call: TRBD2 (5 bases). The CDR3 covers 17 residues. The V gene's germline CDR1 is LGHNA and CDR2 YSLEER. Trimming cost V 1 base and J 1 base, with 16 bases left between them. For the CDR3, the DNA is TGCGCCAGCAGCCAAGGCGAGTCTAGCAGCCTCCAAGAGACCCAGTACTTC. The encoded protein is CASSQGESSSLQETQYF.

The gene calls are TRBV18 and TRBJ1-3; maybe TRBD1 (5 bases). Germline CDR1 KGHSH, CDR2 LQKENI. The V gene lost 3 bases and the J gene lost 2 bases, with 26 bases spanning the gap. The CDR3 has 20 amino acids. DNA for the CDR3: TGTGCCAGCTCACCGCCAGTTAGCCTCGGGCCCGGGGGGACTGGAAACACCATATATTTT. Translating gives CASSPPVSLGPGGTGNTIYF.

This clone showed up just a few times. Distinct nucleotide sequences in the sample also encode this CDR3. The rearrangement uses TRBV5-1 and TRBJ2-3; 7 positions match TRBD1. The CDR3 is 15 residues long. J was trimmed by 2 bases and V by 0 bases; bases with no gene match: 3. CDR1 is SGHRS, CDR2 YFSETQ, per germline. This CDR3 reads CASSLGQGVTDTQYF. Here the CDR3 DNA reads TGCGCCAGCAGCTTGGGACAGGGAGTCACAGATACGCAGTATTTT.

The CDR3 bases are TGTGCCAGCAGCCCCGCCGGCGGTAGCACAGATACGCAGTATTTT. It encodes CASSPAGGSTDTQYF. The rearrangement joins TRBV28 to TRBJ2-3; D gene unclear. The CDR3 covers 15 residues. Trimming took off 6 bases at V and 0 bases at J, with 13 bases between the two ends. CDR1 is MDHEN and CDR2 is SYDVKM in the germline V gene.

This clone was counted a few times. In DNA, the CDR3 is TGTGCTAGTGGTTTGGGACACTGGAACACTGAAGCTTTCTTT. Translated, it gives CASGLGHWNTEAFF. The chain joins TRBV12-5 to TRBJ1-1; D gene unclear. This CDR3 is 14 amino acids long. V lost 1 base and J lost 1, with 7 bases in between. Germline CDR1 and CDR2: LGHNT and FRNRAP.

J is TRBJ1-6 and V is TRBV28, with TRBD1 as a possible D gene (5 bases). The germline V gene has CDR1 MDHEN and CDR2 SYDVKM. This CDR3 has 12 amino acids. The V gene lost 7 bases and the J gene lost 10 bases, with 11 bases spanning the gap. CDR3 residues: CASISGLSPLHF. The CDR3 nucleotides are TGTGCCAGCATTTCAGGGTTGTCACCCCTCCACTTT.

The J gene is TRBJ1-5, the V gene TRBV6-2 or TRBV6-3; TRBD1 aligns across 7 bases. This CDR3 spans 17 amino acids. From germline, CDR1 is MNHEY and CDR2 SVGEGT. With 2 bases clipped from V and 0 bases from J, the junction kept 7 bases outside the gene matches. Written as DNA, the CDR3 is TGTGCCAGCAGTTACCGATCGACAGGGATTAGCAATCAGCCCCAGCATTTT. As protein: CASSYRSTGISNQPQHF.

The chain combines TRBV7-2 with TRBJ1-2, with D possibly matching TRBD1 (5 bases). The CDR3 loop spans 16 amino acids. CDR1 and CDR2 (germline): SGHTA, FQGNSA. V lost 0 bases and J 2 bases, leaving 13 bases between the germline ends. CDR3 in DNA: TGTGCCAGCAGCTTAGCGGGGGGTGACAGAAACTATGGCTACACCTTC. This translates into CASSLAGGDRNYGYTF.

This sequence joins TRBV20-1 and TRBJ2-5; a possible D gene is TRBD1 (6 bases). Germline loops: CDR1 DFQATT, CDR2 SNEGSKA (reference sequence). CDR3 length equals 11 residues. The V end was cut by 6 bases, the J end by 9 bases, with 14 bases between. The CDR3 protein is CSASGDVPQYF. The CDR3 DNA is TGCAGTGCGTCAGGGGATGTCCCCCAGTACTTC.

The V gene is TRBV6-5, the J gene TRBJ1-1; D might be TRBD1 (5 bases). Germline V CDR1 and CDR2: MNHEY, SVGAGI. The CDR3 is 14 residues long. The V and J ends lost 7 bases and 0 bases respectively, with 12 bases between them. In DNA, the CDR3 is TGTGCCAGCAATCGGGGGAACTTGAACACTGAAGCTTTCTTT. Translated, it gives CASNRGNLNTEAFF.

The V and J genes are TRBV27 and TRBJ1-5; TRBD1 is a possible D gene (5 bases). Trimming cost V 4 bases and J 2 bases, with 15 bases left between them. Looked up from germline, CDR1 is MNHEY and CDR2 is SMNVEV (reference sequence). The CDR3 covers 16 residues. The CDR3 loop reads CASSSRHAGRNQPQHF. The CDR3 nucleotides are TGTGCCAGCAGTTCCCGTCATGCAGGGCGCAATCAGCCCCAGCATTTT.

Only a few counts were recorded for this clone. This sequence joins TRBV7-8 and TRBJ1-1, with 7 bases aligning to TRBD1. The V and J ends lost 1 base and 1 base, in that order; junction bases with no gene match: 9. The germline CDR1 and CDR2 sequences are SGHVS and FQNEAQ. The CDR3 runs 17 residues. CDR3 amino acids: CASSLDRAGGKNTEAFF. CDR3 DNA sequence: TGTGCCAGCAGCTTAGATAGGGCAGGGGGAAAGAACACTGAAGCTTTCTTT. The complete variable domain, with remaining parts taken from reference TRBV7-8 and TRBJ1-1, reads GAGVSQSPRYKVAKRGQDVALRCDPISGHVSLFWYQQALGQGPEFLTYFQNEAQLDKSGLPSDRFFAERPEGSVSTLKIQRTQQEDSAVYLCASSLDRAGGKNTEAFFGQGTRLTVV.

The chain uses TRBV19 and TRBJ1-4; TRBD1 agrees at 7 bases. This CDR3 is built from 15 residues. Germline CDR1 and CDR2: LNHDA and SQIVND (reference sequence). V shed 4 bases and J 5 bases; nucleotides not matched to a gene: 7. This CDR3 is CASSTGTTGNEKLFF. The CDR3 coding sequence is TGTGCCAGTAGTACCGGAACGACAGGGAATGAAAAACTGTTTTTT. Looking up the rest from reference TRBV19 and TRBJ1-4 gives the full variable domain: DGGITQSPKYLFRKEGQNVTLSCEQNLNHDAMYWYRQDPGQGLRLIYYSQIVNDFQKGDIAEGYSVSREKKESFPLTVTSAQKNPTAFYLCASSTGTTGNEKLFFGSGTQLSVL.

CDR3 in amino acids: CASSLPREAGAYEQYF. The CDR3 nucleotides are TGCGCCAGCAGCTTGCCCCGTGAGGCAGGGGCCTACGAGCAGTACTTC. The rearrangement uses TRBV5-1 and TRBJ2-7; weak D call: TRBD1 (6 bases). Germline assignment: CDR1 SGHRS and CDR2 YFSETQ. CDR3 length: 16 amino acids. With 1 base removed from V and 2 bases from J, the gap between germline ends came to 16 bases.

CDR3 bases: TGTGCCAGCAGCCCCGCATATCCCGGCACTGAAGCTTTCTTT. Translating gives CASSPAYPGTEAFF. This sequence joins TRBV7-3 and TRBJ1-1, with D uncertain. Germline CDR1 is SGHTA and CDR2 is FQGTGA. This CDR3 spans 14 amino acids. The V and J ends lost 5 bases and 4 bases respectively, with 14 bases between them.

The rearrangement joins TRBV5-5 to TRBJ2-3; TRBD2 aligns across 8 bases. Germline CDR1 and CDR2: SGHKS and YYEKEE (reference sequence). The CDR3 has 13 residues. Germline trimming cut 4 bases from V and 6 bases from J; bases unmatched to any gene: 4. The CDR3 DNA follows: TGTGCCAGCAGCCGGACTAGCTTCGATACGCAGTATTTT. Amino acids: CASSRTSFDTQYF.

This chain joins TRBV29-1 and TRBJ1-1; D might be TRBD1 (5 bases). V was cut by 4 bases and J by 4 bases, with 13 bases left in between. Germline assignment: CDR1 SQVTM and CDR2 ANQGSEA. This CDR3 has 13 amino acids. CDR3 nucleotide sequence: TGCAGCGTTGGTCAGGGTTCGAGCACTGAAGCTTTCTTT. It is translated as CSVGQGSSTEAFF.

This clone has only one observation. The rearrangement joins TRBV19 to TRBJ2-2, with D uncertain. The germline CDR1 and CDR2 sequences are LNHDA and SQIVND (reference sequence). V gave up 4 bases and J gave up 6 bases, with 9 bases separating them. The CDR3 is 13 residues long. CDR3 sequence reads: CASSTSRAGELFF. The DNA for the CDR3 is TGTGCCAGTAGTACGTCGAGAGCCGGGGAGCTGTTTTTT.

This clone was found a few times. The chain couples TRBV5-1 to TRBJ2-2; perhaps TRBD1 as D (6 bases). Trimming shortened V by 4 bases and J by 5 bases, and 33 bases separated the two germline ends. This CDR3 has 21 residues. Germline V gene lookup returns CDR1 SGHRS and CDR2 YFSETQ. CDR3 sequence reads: CASSPIRAGITGIGSTGELFF. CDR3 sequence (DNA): TGCGCCAGCAGCCCTATACGGGCCGGTATCACAGGGATTGGTAGTACCGGGGAGCTGTTTTTT.

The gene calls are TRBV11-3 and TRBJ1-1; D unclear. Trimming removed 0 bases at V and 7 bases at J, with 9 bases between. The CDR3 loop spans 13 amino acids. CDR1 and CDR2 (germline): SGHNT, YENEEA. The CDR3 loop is CASSLDRWSEAFF. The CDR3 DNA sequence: TGTGCCAGCAGCTTAGATCGATGGAGTGAAGCTTTCTTT.

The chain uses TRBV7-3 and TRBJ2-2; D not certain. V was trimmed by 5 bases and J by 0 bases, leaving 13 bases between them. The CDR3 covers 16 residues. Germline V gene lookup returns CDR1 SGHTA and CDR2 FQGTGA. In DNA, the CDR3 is TGTGCCAGCAGCCCCCGGCCAGGAACGAACACCGGGGAGCTGTTTTTT. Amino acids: CASSPRPGTNTGELFF.